The clone carrying this T cell receptor beta chain has a count of ten or more. Antigen unknown. TCR beta CDR3 sequences were amplified from RNA transcripts. In the first-round RT-PCR of the TCR CDR3, the HTBI primer set was used. From the multiplex PCR reads, TCRdb called clonotypes with MiXCR, one entry per CDR3 protein. The sample records more than 350,000 distinct CDR3 sequences, more than 14% being singletons. The CDR3 contains 12 residues. V was clipped by 3 bases and J by 7 bases, with 7 bases between them. Germline loops: CDR1 MNHEY, CDR2 SVGAGI. The data stem from a study of T cells in Graves' hyperthyroidism and ophthalmopathy. The study's findings and limits: A model built on 13 V-J features separated ophthalmopathy from stable hyperthyroidism.

This sequence was found in a woman aged 25-40 years with Graves' ophthalmopathy. The chain joins TRBV6-5 to TRBJ2-1; the D is unclear. Sequencing was carried out using blood. The CDR3 coding sequence is TGTGCCAGCAGTTATGTAGGGAATGAGCAGTTCTTC. This translates into CASSYVGNEQFF.